This T cell receptor beta chain appears in the sequencing data of a study of Ad26.COV2.S vaccination and SARS-CoV-2 variants. General study results and limits: Spike-specific TCR breadth ran higher among vaccine recipients than placebo recipients.

This sample's treatment: roughly 20 received Ad26.COV2.S at low or high dose, single or two shots; 5 received placebo; per-sample allocation not given. Repertoires come from day 63 after the first vaccine or placebo injection. Regarding this clone: Its antigen remains unknown.

The CDR3 length is 15 residues. Germline V gene sequence: CDR1 SGHTA, CDR2 FQGNSA. With 0 bases removed from V and 8 bases from J, the gap between germline ends came to 16 bases. The data were produced by immunoSEQ multiplex PCR, yet TCRdb's version contains in-frame clones alone and is incomplete. The sample records 300,000 to 400,000 clones, about nine tenths being singletons. The chain is built from TRBV7-2 and TRBJ1-2; tentative D call: TRBD1 (6 bases). The source material was peripheral blood, sampled in a trial of Ad26.COV2.S vaccine versus placebo. The sequence derives from a person between 18 and 65 years old who received the Ad26.COV2.S COVID-19 vaccine or a placebo. CDR3 protein: CASSLAGASPTGYTF. Written as DNA, the CDR3 is TGTGCCAGCAGCTTAGCGGGGGCATCTCCAACAGGCTACACCTTC. Based on the CDR3 plus reference TRBV7-2 and TRBJ1-2, the full variable domain is GAGVSQSPSNKVTEKGKDVELRCDPISGHTALYWYRQSLGQGLEFLIYFQGNSAPDKSGLPSDRFSAERTGGSVSTLTIQRTQQEDSAVYLCASSLAGASPTGYTFGSGTRLTVV.